The clone carrying this T cell receptor beta chain was observed once. Either two negative PCRs, clearance, or symptom resolution qualified Cohort 3 donors as recovered. The data were taken from a study of blood T cell repertoires in COVID-19. Study at large: Whether acute or convalescent, the COVID-19 samples came from the United States, Italy and Spain.

The junction had 10 bases not matched to a gene; V was cut back by 5 bases and J by 6 bases. This CDR3 has 16 residues. Germline V gene data show CDR1 as SNHLY and CDR2 as FYNNEI. The repertoire was sequenced with immunoSEQ multiplex PCR; TCRdb's copy has only in-frame clones and lacks some. The sample holds around 250,000 clones; around 85% are singletons and the top ten take about 1.9%. The sample taken for sequencing was PBMCs or T cells enriched from blood (not recorded which). This TCR derives from a woman in her forties or fifties who had recovered from COVID-19. The V call is TRBV2, the J call TRBJ2-5, with 12 nucleotides matching TRBD2. The CDR3 reads CASSSRLAGGPQTQYF. Here the CDR3 DNA reads TGTGCCAGCAGTTCGAGGCTAGCGGGAGGGCCGCAGACCCAGTACTTC. Together with reference TRBV2 and TRBJ2-5, the CDR3 gives the full variable domain: EPEVTQTPSHQVTQMGQEVILRCVPISNHLYFYWYRQILGQKVEFLVSFYNNEISEKSEIFDDQFSVERPDGSNFTLKIRSTKLEDSAMYFCASSSRLAGGPQTQYFGPGTRLLVL.